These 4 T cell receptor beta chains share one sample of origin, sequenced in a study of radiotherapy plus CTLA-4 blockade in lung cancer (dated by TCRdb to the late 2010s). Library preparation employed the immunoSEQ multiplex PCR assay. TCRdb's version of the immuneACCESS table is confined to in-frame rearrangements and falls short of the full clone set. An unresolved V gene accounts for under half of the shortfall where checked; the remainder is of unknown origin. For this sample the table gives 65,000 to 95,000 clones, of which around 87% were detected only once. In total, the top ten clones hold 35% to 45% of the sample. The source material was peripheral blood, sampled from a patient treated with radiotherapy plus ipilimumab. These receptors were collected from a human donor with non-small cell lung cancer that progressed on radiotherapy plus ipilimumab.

CDR3 protein: CASSQAEWGNGYTF. DNA for the CDR3: TGTGCCAGCAGCCAAGCCGAATGGGGGAATGGCTACACCTTC. J is TRBJ1-2 and V is TRBV4-2, with D possibly TRBD1 on 5 matching bases. Deletions cut 1 base from V and 6 bases from J, with 12 bases between. Germline assignment: CDR1 LGHNA and CDR2 YNFKEQ. This CDR3 spans 14 amino acids.

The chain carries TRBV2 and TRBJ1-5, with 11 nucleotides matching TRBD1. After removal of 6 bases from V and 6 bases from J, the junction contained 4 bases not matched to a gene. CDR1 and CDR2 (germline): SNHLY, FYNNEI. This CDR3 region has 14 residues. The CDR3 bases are TGTGCCAGCAGCACCGGGACAGGGGGTCAGCCCCAGCATTTT. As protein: CASSTGTGGQPQHF.

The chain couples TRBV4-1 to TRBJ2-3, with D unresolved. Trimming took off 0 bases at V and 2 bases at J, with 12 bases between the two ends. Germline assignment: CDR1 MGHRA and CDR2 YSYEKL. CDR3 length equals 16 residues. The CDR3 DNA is TGCGCCAGCAGCCAAGAAGGGCACACCATCACAGATACGCAGTATTTT. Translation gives CASSQEGHTITDTQYF.

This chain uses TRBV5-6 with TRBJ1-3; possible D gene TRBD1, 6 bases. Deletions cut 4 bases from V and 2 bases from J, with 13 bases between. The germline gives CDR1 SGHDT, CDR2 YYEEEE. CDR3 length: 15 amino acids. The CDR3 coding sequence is TGTGCCAGCAGCGTGACAGGTACCCCTGGAAACACCATATATTTT. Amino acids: CASSVTGTPGNTIYF.